Listed below are T cell receptor beta chains from one sample, sequenced in a study of shared clonotypes between healthy human individuals. The data were produced by immunoSEQ multiplex PCR, yet TCRdb's version contains in-frame clones alone and is incomplete. The table includes 2 million to 2.5 million clones, 95% detected once. The material sequenced was naive CD4+ T cells sorted from blood. Every receptor here comes from a man younger than 35 in good health. Both conserved end residues are part of each CDR3.

v_call | cdr3_aa
TRBV2 | CASRVEGVQPQHF
TRBV2 | CALRRSLNSPLHF
TRBV5-1 | CASTRDASSYEQYF
TRBV18 | CASSPQGANSNYGYTF
TRBV6-6 | CASAILGEQFF
TRBV2 | CASSEPLGIQPQHF
TRBV30 | CACQKQGAWGQPQHF
TRBV5-1 | CASNPTLGRSTGELFF
TRBV13 | CASSLVAKGKTDTQYF
TRBV19 | CASRPPGGVQPQHF
TRBV7-9 | CASSFAYRTGEAFF
TRBV2 | CASSSLAGGHSTQYF
TRBV5-5 | CASSLTSGSSYEQYF
TRBV4-3 | CASSQEVDTGSRPQHF
TRBV2 | CASSEALGEAFF
TRBV14 | CASSLGADYYNEQFF
TRBV7-8 | CASSPGQNYETQYF
TRBV5-6 | CASSAWSQPQHF
TRBV27 | CASSPRAGGFVGETQYF
TRBV14 | CASSAYRGPYEQYF
TRBV5-1 | CASSLRGPPSTDTQYF
TRBV5-1 | CASSPGTGGLYEQYF